This T cell receptor beta chain was sequenced during a study of blood T cell repertoires in COVID-19. V lost 5 bases and J 11 bases, leaving 11 bases between the germline ends. Germline CDR1 and CDR2: SGHTA and FQGNSA. CDR3 length: 11 residues. The assay was immunoSEQ multiplex PCR, and TCRdb's table has in-frame clones only and misses some. The sample gives about 240,000 clones, roughly 80% of which show up once; 3.4% is in the top ten. The chain is built from TRBV7-2 and TRBJ2-3, with D maybe TRBD1 (6 bases). Sample: peripheral blood. The receptor was isolated from a woman under 30 with acute or convalescent COVID-19. In DNA, the CDR3 is TGTGCCAGCAGCAATGGGACACTGCAGTATTTT. Translating gives CASSNGTLQYF.